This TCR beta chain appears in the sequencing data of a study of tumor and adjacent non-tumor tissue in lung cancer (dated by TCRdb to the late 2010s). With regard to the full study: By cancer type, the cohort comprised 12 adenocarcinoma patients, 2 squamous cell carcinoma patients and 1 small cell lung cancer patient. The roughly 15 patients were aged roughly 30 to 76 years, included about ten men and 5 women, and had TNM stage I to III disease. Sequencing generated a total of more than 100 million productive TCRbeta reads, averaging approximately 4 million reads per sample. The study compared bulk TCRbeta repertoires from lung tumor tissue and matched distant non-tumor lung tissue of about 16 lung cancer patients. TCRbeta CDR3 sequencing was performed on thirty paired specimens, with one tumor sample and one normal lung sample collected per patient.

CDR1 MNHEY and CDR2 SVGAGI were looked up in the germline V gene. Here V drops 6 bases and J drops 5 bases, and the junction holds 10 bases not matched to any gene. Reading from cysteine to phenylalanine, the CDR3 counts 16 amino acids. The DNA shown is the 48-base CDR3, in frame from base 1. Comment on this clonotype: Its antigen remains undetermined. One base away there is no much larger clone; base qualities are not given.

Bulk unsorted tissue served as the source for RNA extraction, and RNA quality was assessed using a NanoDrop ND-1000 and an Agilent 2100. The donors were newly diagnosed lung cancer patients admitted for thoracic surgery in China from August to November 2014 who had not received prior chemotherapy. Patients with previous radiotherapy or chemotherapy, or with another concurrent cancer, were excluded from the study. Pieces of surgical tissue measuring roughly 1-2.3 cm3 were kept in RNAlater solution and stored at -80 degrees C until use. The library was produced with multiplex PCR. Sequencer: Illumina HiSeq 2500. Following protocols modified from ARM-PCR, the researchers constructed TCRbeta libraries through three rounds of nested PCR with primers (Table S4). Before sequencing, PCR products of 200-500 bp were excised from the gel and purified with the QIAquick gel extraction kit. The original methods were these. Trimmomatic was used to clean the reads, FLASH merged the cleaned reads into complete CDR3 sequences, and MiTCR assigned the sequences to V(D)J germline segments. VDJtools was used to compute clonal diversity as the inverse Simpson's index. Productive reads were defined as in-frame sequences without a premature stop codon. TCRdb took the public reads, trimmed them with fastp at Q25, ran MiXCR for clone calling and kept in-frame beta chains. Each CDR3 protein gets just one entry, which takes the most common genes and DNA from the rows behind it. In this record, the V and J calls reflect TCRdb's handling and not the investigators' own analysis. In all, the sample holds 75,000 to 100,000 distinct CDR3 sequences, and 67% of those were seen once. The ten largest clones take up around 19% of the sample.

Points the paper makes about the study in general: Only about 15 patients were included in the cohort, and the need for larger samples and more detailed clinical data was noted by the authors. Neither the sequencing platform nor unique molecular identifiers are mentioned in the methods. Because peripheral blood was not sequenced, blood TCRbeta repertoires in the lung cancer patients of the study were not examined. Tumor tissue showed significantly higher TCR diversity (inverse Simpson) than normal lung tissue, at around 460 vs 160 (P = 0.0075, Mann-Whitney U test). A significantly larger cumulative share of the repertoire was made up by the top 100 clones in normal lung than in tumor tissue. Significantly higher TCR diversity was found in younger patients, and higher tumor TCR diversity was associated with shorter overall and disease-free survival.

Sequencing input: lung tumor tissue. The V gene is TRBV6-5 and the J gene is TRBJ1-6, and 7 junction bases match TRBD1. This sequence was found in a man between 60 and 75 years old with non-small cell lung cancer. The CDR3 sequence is CASSRWRGTDNSPLHF. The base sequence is TGTGCCAGCAGCCGTTGGCGAGGGACAGATAATTCACCCCTCCACTTT.